Listed below are T cell receptor beta chains from one sample, sequenced in a study of beta chain features in type 1 diabetes. Assay: immunoSEQ multiplex PCR; the TCRdb copy retains only in-frame clones and omits some. The sample has more than 110,000 clones; 6.9% are singletons. Material: central memory CD4+ T cells from blood. The origin of the receptors is a woman aged 25 to 39 in good health. Both conserved end residues are part of each CDR3. The D gene is left open where the match is weak. For some rows the clone size is stated as once, few or many, or as a class when expanded; others skip it.

d_call j_call clone_size v_call cdr3_aa cdr3_nt
- TRBJ2-2 - TRBV4-3 CASSQDGFRQANTGELFF TGCGCCAGCAGCCAAGACGGCTTTCGACAGGCAAACACCGGGGAGCTGTTTTTT
TRBD2 TRBJ2-7 few TRBV7-2 CASRSGTSGIYEQYF TGTGCCAGCAGATCCGGGACTAGCGGGATATACGAGCAGTACTTC
- TRBJ2-5 few TRBV6-5 CASSFPGQGPETQYF TGTGCCAGCAGTTTCCCGGGCCAGGGGCCGGAGACCCAGTACTTC
- TRBJ2-7 - TRBV6-5 CASSYSSKTYEQYF TGTGCCAGCAGTTACTCGAGCAAGACCTACGAGCAGTACTTC
TRBD1 TRBJ2-1 - TRBV5-1 CATSGGRRVDEQFF TGCGCCACCTCAGGGGGTAGGCGTGTTGATGAGCAGTTCTTC
- TRBJ1-2 - TRBV19 CASSMILAAGRTF TGTGCCAGTAGTATGATTTTAGCGGCAGGCAGAACCTTC
TRBD2 TRBJ2-3 - TRBV11-2 CASRSTSGKDTQYF TGTGCCAGCAGGTCGACTAGCGGGAAAGATACGCAGTATTTT
TRBD1 TRBJ2-2 - TRBV7-3 CASSRDRATGELFF TGTGCCAGCAGCCGGGACAGGGCCACCGGGGAGCTGTTTTTT
- TRBJ2-7 - TRBV2 CASSLLVYEQYF TGTGCCAGCAGCCTACTAGTCTACGAGCAGTACTTC
- TRBJ1-2 - TRBV7-2 CASSRDSQANYGYTF TGTGCCAGCAGCCGAGACAGCCAAGCTAACTATGGCTACACCTTC
- TRBJ2-5 many TRBV7-2 CASSLASKETQYF TGTGCCAGCAGCCTAGCGTCCAAAGAGACCCAGTACTTC
TRBD1 TRBJ2-7 - TRBV7-2 CASSRQGYEQYF TGTGCCAGCAGTCGACAGGGTTACGAGCAGTACTTC
TRBD2 TRBJ2-1 - TRBV14 CASRPSGSSGNEQFF TGTGCCAGCAGACCTAGCGGGAGCTCAGGCAATGAGCAGTTCTTC
- TRBJ2-3 - TRBV2 CASSITGETDTQYF TGTGCCAGCAGTATAACCGGAGAGACAGATACGCAGTATTTT
TRBD2 TRBJ2-3 - TRBV7-2 CASSLYFSGSGYTQYF TGTGCCAGCAGCCTCTACTTTAGCGGGAGTGGGTATACGCAGTATTTT
TRBD1 TRBJ2-4 once TRBV11-3 CASSSGTGMDIQYF TGTGCCAGCAGCTCAGGGACAGGGATGGACATTCAGTACTTC
- TRBJ2-2 many TRBV5-1 CASTTGENTGELFF TGCGCCAGCACAACGGGAGAGAACACCGGGGAGCTGTTTTTT
TRBD2 TRBJ2-6 few TRBV5-4 CASSQDLRAGGANVLTF TGTGCCAGCAGCCAAGATCTTAGAGCGGGAGGGGCCAACGTCCTGACTTTC
- TRBJ1-4 few TRBV6-5 CASSYDSRPNEKLFF TGTGCCAGCAGTTACGACAGTCGGCCTAATGAAAAACTGTTTTTT
TRBD2 TRBJ2-3 few TRBV2 CASSEGLAGHADTQYF TGTGCCAGCAGTGAGGGACTAGCAGGACATGCAGATACGCAGTATTTT
TRBD1 TRBJ2-7 few TRBV15 CATSRAGGGFEQYF TGTGCCACCAGCAGAGCAGGGGGCGGCTTCGAGCAGTACTTC
- TRBJ2-1 - TRBV11-2 CASSLDRYNEQFF TGTGCCAGCAGCTTAGATCGGTACAATGAGCAGTTCTTC
- TRBJ2-1 - TRBV2 CASKLEDEQFF TGTGCCAGCAAACTAGAGGATGAGCAGTTCTTC
- TRBJ1-6 few TRBV15 CATAGRHNSPLHF TGTGCCACCGCGGGACGGCATAATTCACCCCTCCACTTT
- TRBJ2-4 few TRBV7-2 CASSLGRGTKNIQYF TGTGCCAGCAGCTTAGGACGGGGAACCAAAAACATTCAGTACTTC
- TRBJ1-5 few TRBV28 CASSTRRPQHF TGTGCCAGCAGTACCCGGAGGCCCCAGCATTTT
TRBD2 TRBJ2-2 - TRBV4-1 CASSQLAGQLQTGELFF TGCGCCAGCAGTCAACTAGCGGGGCAACTCCAAACCGGGGAGCTGTTTTTT
- TRBJ2-7 few TRBV7-9 CASSLERGRGEQYF TGTGCCAGCAGCTTAGAGAGGGGGAGGGGCGAGCAGTACTTC
TRBD2 TRBJ2-3 few TRBV4-1 CASSQEFRRTSGRLDTQYF TGCGCCAGCAGCCAAGAGTTTCGCAGGACTAGCGGGAGATTGGATACGCAGTATTTT
TRBD1 TRBJ2-5 few TRBV13 CASSPRTGQETQYF TGTGCCAGCAGCCCGAGGACAGGCCAAGAGACCCAGTACTTC
TRBD1 TRBJ2-5 - TRBV30 CAWSMTGWETQYF TGTGCCTGGAGTATGACAGGGTGGGAGACCCAGTACTTC
TRBD1 TRBJ1-2 - TRBV7-9 CASSLGTGGGYGYTF TGTGCCAGCAGCCTGGGGACAGGGGGCGGCTATGGCTACACCTTC
- TRBJ1-1 - TRBV5-6 CASSLLGIRVSNTEAFF TGTGCCAGCAGCTTGCTGGGTATCAGGGTCTCGAACACTGAAGCTTTCTTT
TRBD2 TRBJ2-7 few TRBV5-1 CASSLLAGGAGSYEQYF TGCGCCAGCAGCTTGTTGGCGGGGGGGGCTGGATCCTACGAGCAGTACTTC
TRBD1 TRBJ2-1 few TRBV5-1 CASSLGTGGNEQFF TGCGCCAGCAGCTTGGGAACAGGGGGGAATGAGCAGTTCTTC
- TRBJ2-2 - TRBV7-3 CASSPQEAGNTGELFF TGTGCCAGCAGCCCGCAAGAGGCGGGGAACACCGGGGAGCTGTTTTTT
TRBD2 TRBJ2-3 few TRBV7-9 CASSSGLATDTQYF TGTGCCAGCAGCTCTGGACTAGCGACTGATACGCAGTATTTT
TRBD2 TRBJ2-1 few TRBV18 CASSPLTSGSDEQFF TGTGCCAGCTCACCACTAACTAGCGGGAGCGATGAGCAGTTCTTC
TRBD2 TRBJ2-2 few TRBV28 CAINAGGGTGELFF TGTGCCATAAATGCGGGGGGCGGCACCGGGGAGCTGTTTTTT
- TRBJ2-1 - TRBV9 CASSAHAGTRIEQFF TGTGCCAGCAGCGCCCACGCCGGGACTCGGATTGAGCAGTTCTTC
TRBD1 TRBJ1-5 - TRBV4-2 CASSQGRGLAIDQPQHF TGTGCCAGCAGCCAAGGCAGGGGGCTCGCGATTGATCAGCCCCAGCATTTT
- TRBJ2-5 few TRBV28 CASSLRRETQYF TGTGCCAGCAGTTTGCGGCGGGAGACCCAGTACTTC
- TRBJ2-7 few TRBV30 CALIRIGAEQYF TGTGCCCTAATACGTATAGGAGCGGAGCAGTACTTC
- TRBJ2-7 few TRBV29-1 CSVEGFGVYEQYF TGCAGCGTTGAGGGTTTTGGAGTTTACGAGCAGTACTTC
- TRBJ2-5 - TRBV7-6 CASSFEGPKETQYF TGTGCCAGCAGCTTCGAGGGCCCAAAAGAGACCCAGTACTTC
TRBD1 TRBJ2-7 many TRBV5-4 CASSYSGGAYEQYF TGTGCCAGCAGCTATTCAGGGGGCGCTTACGAGCAGTACTTC
- TRBJ2-7 many TRBV4-3 CASSRTQGYEQYF TGCGCCAGCAGCCGAACACAGGGCTACGAGCAGTACTTC
TRBD1 TRBJ2-1 few TRBV14 CASSYKRDRSYNEQFF TGTGCCAGCAGCTACAAACGGGACAGGAGCTACAATGAGCAGTTCTTC
- TRBJ2-7 - TRBV7-2 CASSLGPARGSKEQYF TGTGCCAGCAGCTTAGGTCCCGCAAGGGGATCTAAGGAGCAGTACTTC
- TRBJ2-5 few TRBV7-7 CASSLSGEGETQYF TGTGCTAGCAGCTTATCAGGGGAAGGGGAGACCCAGTACTTC
TRBD1 TRBJ1-3 - TRBV7-2 CASSLRQGATGNTIYF TGTGCCAGCAGCTTACGACAGGGGGCGACCGGAAACACCATATATTTT
- TRBJ2-5 - TRBV7-2 CASSFQGSKTQYF TGTGCCAGCAGCTTCCAGGGTAGTAAGACCCAGTACTTC